This T cell receptor (beta chain) was profiled in a study of shared T cell receptors in the human thymus. TCRdb's table, derived via immunoSEQ multiplex PCR, lists solely in-frame clones and lacks some. The sample holds approximately 400,000 clones, 85% to 95% seen once. The V end was cut by 3 bases, the J end by 2 bases, with 13 bases between. The CDR3 is 15 residues long. Germline V gene sequence: CDR1 SGHRS, CDR2 YFSETQ. The TCR was taken from a human donor. The sample was thymocytes. The chain uses TRBV5-1 and TRBJ2-3; D is uncertain. The CDR3, as DNA: TGCGCCAGCAGCTCCCCGAGAGGAAACACAGATACGCAGTATTTT. It is translated as CASSSPRGNTDTQYF.